These 24 T cell receptor beta chains were all obtained from the same sample, sequenced in a study of radiotherapy plus CTLA-4 blockade in lung cancer. Produced via immunoSEQ multiplex PCR; TCRdb's table is partial and in-frame only. The repertoire holds some 90,000 clones, with 75% to 90% as singletons. The specimen was peripheral blood, collected from a patient treated with radiotherapy plus ipilimumab. The receptor set was obtained from a human donor with non-small cell lung cancer who had a partial response to radiotherapy plus ipilimumab.

This clone showed up just a few times. This chain connects TRBV5-1 to TRBJ1-4; unclear D gene. The germline CDR1 and CDR2 sequences are SGHRS and YFSETQ. Trimming took off 3 bases at V and 2 bases at J, with 11 bases between the two ends. The CDR3 is 15 residues long. CDR3 nucleotides: TGCGCCAGCAGCTCTACTATGGCCACTAATGAAAAACTGTTTTTT. It encodes CASSSTMATNEKLFF.

The chain has TRBV5-1 and TRBJ2-3; 9 nucleotides match TRBD2. Germline-derived CDR1 and CDR2 are SGHRS and YFSETQ. V lost 8 bases, J lost 1 base, and 11 bases stayed unmatched. The CDR3 extends over 16 amino acids. CDR3 sequence (DNA): TGCGCCAGTTTACCTTCGGGACTAGCAGGCACAGATACGCAGTATTTT. Residues: CASLPSGLAGTDTQYF. The full variable domain, in which reference TRBV5-1 and TRBJ2-3 provide the parts outside the CDR3, is KAGVTQTPRYLIKTRGQQVTLSCSPISGHRSVSWYQQTPGQGLQFLFEYFSETQRNKGNFPGRFSGRQFSNSRSEMNVSTLELGDSALYLCASLPSGLAGTDTQYFGPGTRLTVL.

The rearrangement uses TRBV5-1 and TRBJ2-1; 7 bases are a match to TRBD2. With V trimmed by 3 bases and J by 0 bases, 3 bases remained unmatched. The CDR3 contains 15 residues. CDR1 and CDR2 (germline): SGHRS, YFSETQ. CDR3: CASSWREFSYNEQFF. As DNA, the CDR3 is TGCGCCAGCAGCTGGCGGGAGTTCTCCTACAATGAGCAGTTCTTC.

This rearrangement joins TRBV11-2 to TRBJ2-5; 7 bases align to TRBD1. CDR3 length: 14 amino acids. Germline CDR1 SGHAT, CDR2 FQNNGV. J gave up 1 base and V 7 bases, and 6 bases lay outside the gene matches. In DNA, the CDR3 is TGTGCCAGCACCAGGGGGACGGTCCAAGAGACCCAGTACTTC. Encoded protein: CASTRGTVQETQYF.

The chain is built from TRBV4-1 and TRBJ1-1, with TRBD1 identical over 9 bases. Trimming took 4 bases from V and 2 from J; bases not matched to a gene: 8. CDR1 is MGHRA, CDR2 YSYEKL, per germline. The CDR3 contains 16 residues. CDR3 bases: TGCGCCAGCAGCCCCACCTCGGACAGGGGAAACACTGAAGCTTTCTTT. Translated, it gives CASSPTSDRGNTEAFF.

This clone was found a few times. This chain joins TRBV19 and TRBJ1-5; the D gene is possibly TRBD1 (5 bases). V dropped 2 bases and J dropped 6 bases, with 5 bases sitting between them. CDR3 length equals 12 residues. Germline lookup yields CDR1 LNHDA and CDR2 SQIVND (reference sequence). The CDR3 sequence is CASSIQGQPQHF. The CDR3 DNA reads as TGTGCCAGTAGTATACAGGGTCAGCCCCAGCATTTT.

The chain employs TRBV4-3 and TRBJ1-1; TRBD1 is a possible D gene (5 bases). Germline CDR1 LGHNA, CDR2 YSLEER. Trimming stripped 0 bases from V and 10 bases from J, with 15 bases between. The CDR3 totals 14 residues. For the CDR3, the DNA is TGCGCCAGCAGCCAAGATATTCTAGGGGAGGTAGCTTTCTTT. Residues: CASSQDILGEVAFF.

The V gene is TRBV5-1, the J gene TRBJ2-2, with 9 bases fitting TRBD1. Germline loops: CDR1 SGHRS, CDR2 YFSETQ. The V segment lost 0 bases and the J segment 6 bases; nucleotides outside the gene matches: 6. The CDR3 has 16 amino acids. The CDR3 is CASSLENRGRPGELFF. The CDR3 DNA reads TGCGCCAGCAGCTTGGAAAACAGGGGGCGCCCCGGGGAGCTGTTTTTT. The entire variable domain, with the rest obtained from reference TRBV5-1 and TRBJ2-2, is as follows: KAGVTQTPRYLIKTRGQQVTLSCSPISGHRSVSWYQQTPGQGLQFLFEYFSETQRNKGNFPGRFSGRQFSNSRSEMNVSTLELGDSALYLCASSLENRGRPGELFFGEGSRLTVL.

This chain uses TRBV27 with TRBJ2-7; D not resolved. The CDR3 runs 14 residues. V was cut by 0 bases and J by 3 bases, with 9 bases left in between. The V gene's germline CDR1 is MNHEY and CDR2 SMNVEV (reference sequence). CDR3 in DNA: TGTGCCAGCAGTTTATCAACCAAGAGCTACGAGCAGTACTTC. Translated, it gives CASSLSTKSYEQYF.

V is TRBV7-6 and J is TRBJ2-7; 8 bases are shared with TRBD1. V was clipped by 5 bases and J by 3 bases; unmatched bases: 9. Germline-derived CDR1 and CDR2 are SGHVS and FNYEAQ. CDR3 size: 15 residues. The CDR3 protein is CASSGIQGVFYEQYF. The DNA of the CDR3 is TGTGCCAGCAGCGGGATACAGGGGGTGTTCTACGAGCAGTACTTC.

The chain uses TRBV10-3 and TRBJ1-5; the D gene is possibly TRBD1 (5 bases). The V gene lost 6 bases and the J gene lost 5 bases, with 11 bases spanning the gap. In germline, CDR1 is ENHRY, CDR2 SYGVKD. The CDR3 runs 13 residues. CDR3 region: CAIRDSLDQPQHF. The CDR3 bases are TGTGCCATCAGAGACAGTCTCGATCAGCCCCAGCATTTT.

The chain carries TRBV6-6 and TRBJ1-5, with 7 bases lining up with TRBD1. This CDR3 contains 15 residues. Germline trimming cut 8 bases from V and 6 bases from J; bases unmatched to any gene: 13. CDR1 is MNHNY and CDR2 is SVGAGI in the germline V gene (reference sequence). CDR3 nucleotides: TGTGCCAGCCTTTTTTCCCGGGACAGTAGTCAGCCCCAGCATTTT. Residues: CASLFSRDSSQPQHF.

The chain is built from TRBV30 and TRBJ1-5; 9 nucleotides match TRBD1. Germline V gene sequence: CDR1 GTSNPN, CDR2 SVGIG (reference sequence). CDR3 length equals 14 residues. The V gene end was trimmed by 3 bases and the J gene end by 4 bases; junction bases not matched to a gene: 4. CDR3 coding DNA: TGTGCCTGGAGCTTCGGACAGGGGAATCAGCCCCAGCATTTT. It specifies CAWSFGQGNQPQHF.

The chain recombines TRBV9 with TRBJ2-2; the match to TRBD2 covers 14 bases. V lost 3 bases and J lost 3; bases outside the gene matches: 10. CDR3 length equals 19 residues. Germline CDR1 SGDLS, CDR2 YYNGEE. The CDR3 DNA reads as TGTGCCAGCAGCGCGGGACTAGCGGGAGAGGGGGGTTACACCGGGGAGCTGTTTTTT. Translating gives CASSAGLAGEGGYTGELFF.

This chain joins TRBV5-6 and TRBJ1-2; D ambiguous. Germline V lookup: CDR1 SGHDT, CDR2 YYEEEE. The ends were cut back, 2 bases at V and 4 bases at J, with 12 bases in the middle. The CDR3 is made up of 14 amino acids. The CDR3 loop is CASSLLHGSYGYTF. The DNA of the CDR3 is TGTGCCAGCAGCTTACTGCATGGGAGCTATGGCTACACCTTC.

The rearrangement joins TRBV6-6 to TRBJ2-6; a possible D gene is TRBD1 (6 bases). Germline V CDR1 and CDR2: MNHNY, SVGAGI (reference sequence). This CDR3 is 14 amino acids long. Deletions cut 6 bases from V and 0 bases from J, with 6 bases between. The CDR3 bases are TGTGCCAGCAGCAGGGGCTCTGGGGCCAACGTCCTGACTTTC. It is translated as CASSRGSGANVLTF.

The rearrangement uses TRBV6-6 and TRBJ2-3, with D maybe TRBD1 (5 bases). CDR1 is MNHNY and CDR2 is SVGAGI in the germline V gene (reference sequence). This CDR3 region has 16 residues. The V gene lost 2 bases and the J gene lost 1 base, with 13 bases spanning the gap. CDR3 in amino acids: CASSYGAAVGTDTQYF. The CDR3, as DNA: TGTGCCAGCAGTTACGGGGCCGCAGTTGGCACAGATACGCAGTATTTT.

V and J are TRBV28 and TRBJ2-7; D gene ambiguous. Trimming removed 6 bases at V and 3 bases at J, with 9 bases between. There are 12 residues in the CDR3. The germline gives CDR1 MDHEN, CDR2 SYDVKM. CDR3 amino acids: CASRVTGYEQYF. CDR3 in DNA: TGTGCCAGCAGGGTGACTGGCTACGAGCAGTACTTC. The full variable domain, in which reference TRBV28 and TRBJ2-7 provide the parts outside the CDR3, is DVKVTQSSRYLVKRTGEKVFLECVQDMDHENMFWYRQDPGLGLRLIYFSYDVKMKEKGDIPEGYSVSREKKERFSLILESASTNQTSMYLCASRVTGYEQYFGPGTRLTVT.

The chain recombines TRBV11-2 with TRBJ1-2; weak D call: TRBD1 (6 bases). Between the trimmed V and J ends, which lost 1 base and 4 bases, there was a span of 13 bases. Germline CDR1 reads SGHAT; CDR2 reads FQNNGV. The CDR3 contains 15 residues. In nucleotides, the CDR3 is TGTGCCAGCAGCTTAGTTTCCGGCAGGGGCTATGGCTACACCTTC. Protein: CASSLVSGRGYGYTF. The full variable domain, completed using reference TRBV11-2 and TRBJ1-2, is EAGVAQSPRYKIIEKRQSVAFWCNPISGHATLYWYQQILGQGPKLLIQFQNNGVVDDSQLPKDRFSAERLKGVDSTLKIQPAKLEDSAVYLCASSLVSGRGYGYTFGSGTRLTVV.

The rearrangement joins TRBV18 to TRBJ1-1; D is perhaps TRBD1 (6 bases). CDR3 size: 15 residues. CDR1 KGHSH and CDR2 LQKENI come from the germline V gene. Trimming shortened V by 3 bases and J by 1 base, and 12 bases separated the two germline ends. CDR3 in DNA: TGTGCCAGCTCACCCCTGGGACAACCGAACACTGAAGCTTTCTTT. Amino acid sequence: CASSPLGQPNTEAFF.

The chain joins TRBV2 to TRBJ1-4, with 8 bases aligning to TRBD1. The trim removed 6 bases at V and 2 bases at J, leaving 11 bases unmatched. Germline CDR1 and CDR2: SNHLY and FYNNEI. The length of the CDR3 is 17 residues. The DNA of the CDR3 is TGTGCCAGCAGCGGGGCGGCAGGGGGCTTGACTAATGAAAAACTGTTTTTT. Translating gives CASSGAAGGLTNEKLFF.

This chain uses TRBV2 with TRBJ2-3, with D perhaps matching TRBD1 (5 bases). The V gene lost 4 bases and the J gene lost 4 bases, with 15 bases spanning the gap. This CDR3 has 15 amino acids. Germline lookup yields CDR1 SNHLY and CDR2 FYNNEI. The CDR3 reads CASSVQGIRSDTQYF. In DNA form, the CDR3 reads TGTGCCAGCAGTGTTCAGGGAATAAGGTCAGATACGCAGTATTTT.

The chain uses TRBV5-1 and TRBJ2-1; D uncertain. The germline V gene has CDR1 SGHRS and CDR2 YFSETQ. The CDR3 consists of 14 residues. Between the trimmed V and J ends, which lost 5 bases and 4 bases, there was a span of 13 bases. This chain's CDR3 is CASSPLAEYNEQFF. CDR3 nucleotides: TGCGCCAGCAGTCCCCTGGCGGAGTACAATGAGCAGTTCTTC.

The chain combines TRBV10-1 with TRBJ1-5, with TRBD1 identical over 10 bases. Germline loops: CDR1 WNHNN, CDR2 SYGVQD (reference sequence). The CDR3 spans 17 residues. The J segment lost 3 bases and the V segment lost 2 bases, leaving 7 bases of the junction unmatched. CDR3 sequence: CASSELGGTGDNQPQHF. CDR3 nucleotides: TGCGCCAGCAGTGAGCTCGGCGGGACAGGGGACAATCAGCCCCAGCATTTT.